This T cell receptor beta chain appears in the sequencing data of a study of cytomegalovirus exposure and HLA in healthy donors. It was with 60 Vbeta and 13 Jbeta primers that the PCR ran. Using immunoSEQ multiplex PCR, the repertoire was profiled, and TCRdb retains in-frame clones only, with some absent. The sample includes 130,000 to 150,000 clones, roughly 9.4% of them seen just once. Trimming pared 5 bases from V and 0 bases from J, leaving 16 bases between. Germline CDR1 reads KGHSH; CDR2 reads LQKENI. This CDR3 has 17 amino acids. This clone has more than one count but fewer than ten. The chain is built from TRBV18 and TRBJ2-2; TRBD1 is a possible D gene (5 bases). Sequencing input: PBMCs. This TCR was recovered from a male donor in good health and CMV-seronegative. CDR3 in amino acids: CASSSLGVPANTGELFF. CDR3 nucleotides: TGTGCCAGCTCATCCTTAGGGGTTCCCGCGAACACCGGGGAGCTGTTTTTT. Variable domain in full (rest from reference TRBV18 and TRBJ2-2): NAGVMQNPRHLVRRRGQEARLRCSPMKGHSHVYWYRQLPEEGLKFMVYLQKENIIDESGMPKERFSAEFPKEGPSILRIQQVVRGDSAAYFCASSSLGVPANTGELFFGEGSRLTVL.